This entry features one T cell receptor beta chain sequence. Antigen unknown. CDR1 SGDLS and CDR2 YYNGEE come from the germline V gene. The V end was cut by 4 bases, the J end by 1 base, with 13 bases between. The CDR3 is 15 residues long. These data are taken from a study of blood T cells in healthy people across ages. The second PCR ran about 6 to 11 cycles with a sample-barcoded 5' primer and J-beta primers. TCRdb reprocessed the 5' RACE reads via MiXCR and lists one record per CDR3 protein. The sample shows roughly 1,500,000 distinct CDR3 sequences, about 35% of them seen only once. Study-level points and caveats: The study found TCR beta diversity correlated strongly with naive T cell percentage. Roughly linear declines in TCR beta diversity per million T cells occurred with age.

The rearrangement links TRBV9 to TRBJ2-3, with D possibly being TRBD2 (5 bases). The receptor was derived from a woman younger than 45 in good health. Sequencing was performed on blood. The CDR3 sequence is CASSPPGEGTDTQYF. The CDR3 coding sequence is TGTGCCAGCAGCCCTCCCGGGGAAGGCACAGATACGCAGTATTTT.